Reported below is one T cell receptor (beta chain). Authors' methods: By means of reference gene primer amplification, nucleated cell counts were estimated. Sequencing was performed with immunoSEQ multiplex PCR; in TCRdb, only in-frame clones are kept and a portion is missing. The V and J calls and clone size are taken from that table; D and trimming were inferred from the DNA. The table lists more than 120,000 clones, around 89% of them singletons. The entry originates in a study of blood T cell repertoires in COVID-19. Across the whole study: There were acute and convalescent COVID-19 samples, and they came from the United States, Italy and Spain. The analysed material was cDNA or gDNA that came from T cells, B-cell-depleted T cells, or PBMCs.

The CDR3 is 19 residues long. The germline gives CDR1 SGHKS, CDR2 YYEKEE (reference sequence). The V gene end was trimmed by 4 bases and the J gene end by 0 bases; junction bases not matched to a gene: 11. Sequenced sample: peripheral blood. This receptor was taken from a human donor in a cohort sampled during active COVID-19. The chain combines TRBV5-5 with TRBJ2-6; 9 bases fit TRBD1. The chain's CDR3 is CASSPRTDRGSSGANVLTF. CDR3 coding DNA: TGTGCCAGCAGCCCAAGAACGGACAGGGGAAGCTCTGGGGCCAACGTCCTGACTTTC.